What follows are 27 T cell receptor beta chains derived from one specimen sequenced in a study of cytomegalovirus exposure and HLA in healthy donors. The PCR made use of 60 Vbeta and 13 Jbeta primers. Sequencing was performed with immunoSEQ multiplex PCR; in TCRdb, only in-frame clones are kept and a portion is missing. This sample contains more than 45,000 clones. Sequences were obtained from PBMCs. The receptors here all came from a woman aged 55-69 years in good health and CMV-seropositive.

The genes are TRBV7-9 and TRBJ2-7, with TRBD2 identical over 7 bases. The V gene end was trimmed by 1 base and the J gene end by 12 bases; junction bases not matched to a gene: 9. This CDR3 comprises 13 residues. CDR1 is SEHNR, CDR2 FQNEAQ, per germline (reference sequence). CDR3 residues: CASSLGGEGGSYF. The CDR3 bases are TGTGCCAGCAGCTTAGGAGGAGAGGGAGGGTCGTACTTC.

The DNA for the CDR3 is TGTGCCAGCAGTGCCCAGACAGGGGGACACTACGAGCAGTACTTC. Translating gives CASSAQTGGHYEQYF. The chain joins TRBV6-5 to TRBJ2-7; 9 bases match TRBD1. The V gene's germline CDR1 is MNHEY and CDR2 SVGAGI. Trimming cost V 5 bases and J 3 bases; bases outside gene matches: 8. The CDR3 runs to 15 residues.

The chain is built from TRBV14 and TRBJ2-7, with a possible D match to TRBD2 (6 bases). Germline V CDR1 and CDR2: SGHDN, FVKESK. Trimming removed 4 bases at V and 5 bases at J, with 15 bases between. The CDR3 loop spans 14 amino acids. CDR3 in DNA: TGTGCCAGCAGCCCTTTCGCCGGGGGTAACGAGCAGTACTTC. Translated: CASSPFAGGNEQYF.

V is TRBV9 and J is TRBJ2-2, with 11 bases that match TRBD2. J gave up 7 bases and V 2 bases, and 7 bases lay outside the gene matches. The CDR3 extends over 16 amino acids. The germline V gene encodes CDR1 SGDLS and CDR2 YYNGEE. The CDR3 nucleotides are TGTGCCAGCAGCGTCAATAGCGGGGGGGCTGGCGGGGAGCTGTTTTTT. It encodes CASSVNSGGAGGELFF.

The CDR3: CASSLRYRDKYF. DNA of the CDR3: TGTGCCAGCAGTTTACGGTACAGGGATAAGTACTTC. J is TRBJ2-7 and V is TRBV28; TRBD1 might be the D (6 bases). The ends were cut back, 2 bases at V and 11 bases at J, with 13 bases in the middle. CDR3 length: 12 residues. The germline V gene has CDR1 MDHEN and CDR2 SYDVKM.

V and J are TRBV18 and TRBJ1-5, with TRBD1 as a possible D gene (5 bases). The V end lost 2 bases, the J end lost 0 bases, and 11 bases lay between the germline ends. The germline V gene encodes CDR1 KGHSH and CDR2 LQKENI. The CDR3 length is 16 residues. The CDR3 loop reads CASSPDSQYSNQPQHF. CDR3 sequence (DNA): TGTGCCAGCTCACCAGACAGCCAATATAGCAATCAGCCCCAGCATTTT.

The chain is built from TRBV6-1 and TRBJ2-7; 10 bases agree with TRBD1. Per germline, CDR1 MNHNS and CDR2 SASEGT. V was pared by 1 base and J by 1 base, with 1 base of the junction left unmatched. The CDR3 extends over 15 amino acids. The chain's CDR3 is CASSEGTGGSYEQYF. CDR3 coding DNA: TGTGCCAGCAGTGAAGGGACAGGGGGATCCTACGAGCAGTACTTC.

As to this clone: The junction departs from germline at one end; a sequencing error may be responsible. Additional DNA sequences in this sample encode the identical CDR3. CDR3 bases: TGTGCCAGCATCCTACGGGGGAATGGTGATTCACCCCTACACTTT. Its protein is CASILRGNGDSPLHF. V and J are TRBV6-1 and TRBJ1-6, with D tentatively TRBD1 (5 bases). Germline assignment: CDR1 MNHNS and CDR2 SASEGT. The CDR3 has 15 amino acids.

This sequence joins TRBV28 and TRBJ2-3, with 7 bases aligning to TRBD1. V was clipped by 3 bases and J by 3 bases; unmatched bases: 9. From germline, CDR1 is MDHEN and CDR2 SYDVKM. The CDR3 covers 16 residues. The CDR3 region is CASSFPKDRFTDTQYF. CDR3 coding DNA: TGTGCCAGCAGTTTTCCGAAGGACAGGTTTACAGATACGCAGTATTTT.

The chain couples TRBV4-3 to TRBJ2-3; TRBD2 matches 8 bases. The CDR3 runs 15 residues. Germline loops: CDR1 LGHNA, CDR2 YSLEER. V shed 4 bases, J shed 4 bases, and the junction held 7 bases outside the gene matches. The CDR3 DNA follows: TGCGCCAGCAGCCTCGGGGGGGGGCCGGCAGATACGCAGTATTTT. It translates to CASSLGGGPADTQYF.

This chain uses TRBV25-1 with TRBJ2-7; 9 bases line up with TRBD1. Germline V lookup: CDR1 MGHDK, CDR2 SYGVNS. The J segment lost 6 bases and the V segment lost 2 bases, leaving 5 bases of the junction unmatched. CDR3 length: 14 residues. Written as DNA, the CDR3 is TGTGCCAGCAGTGAAAACAGGGGGCGGGCCGAGCAGTACTTC. It yields the protein CASSENRGRAEQYF.

The CDR3 sequence: CAIRTGVVTEAFF. CDR3 DNA sequence: TGTGCCATCCGTACAGGGGTAGTGACTGAAGCTTTCTTT. The V and J genes are TRBV10-3 and TRBJ1-1; 7 bases are shared with TRBD1. CDR3 size: 13 residues. After removal of 8 bases from V and 5 bases from J, the junction contained 8 bases not matched to a gene. Germline CDR1 and CDR2: ENHRY and SYGVKD.

The chain carries TRBV6-1 and TRBJ1-3; D not certain. The CDR3 length is 14 residues. Trimming pared 0 bases from V and 0 bases from J, leaving 3 bases between. Germline V lookup: CDR1 MNHNS, CDR2 SASEGT. CDR3 region: CASSEALSGNTIYF. The DNA for the CDR3 is TGTGCCAGCAGTGAAGCTCTCTCTGGAAACACCATATATTTT.

The chain employs TRBV9 and TRBJ2-5, with 9 bases matching TRBD1. The germline CDR1 and CDR2 sequences are SGDLS and YYNGEE. Losses at the gene ends were 6 bases for V and 5 bases for J; bases not matched to a gene: 11. This CDR3 contains 15 residues. The CDR3 DNA follows: TGTGCCAGCACCCCCACAGGGGGCCCGAAGGAGACCCAGTACTTC. This codes for CASTPTGGPKETQYF.

The chain uses TRBV28 and TRBJ1-2; D gene uncertain. The CDR3 is made up of 15 amino acids. CDR1 is MDHEN and CDR2 is SYDVKM in the germline V gene. V was cut by 2 bases and J by 3 bases, with 13 bases left in between. The CDR3 DNA sequence: TGTGCCAGCAGTTTAGGGCTATCCCGGCACTATGGCTACACCTTC. It yields the protein CASSLGLSRHYGYTF.

The chain is built from TRBV6-5 and TRBJ2-3, with D perhaps TRBD2 (6 bases). Looked up from germline, CDR1 is MNHEY and CDR2 is SVGAGI. This CDR3 has 14 residues. The ends were cut back, 5 bases at V and 4 bases at J, with 13 bases in the middle. CDR3 nucleotide sequence: TGTGCCAGCAGTCGTCTAGGAGGGGCAGATACGCAGTATTTT. As protein: CASSRLGGADTQYF.

The V and J genes are TRBV12-5 and TRBJ1-1; D perhaps matches TRBD1 (6 bases). The CDR3 is made up of 12 amino acids. Germline lookup yields CDR1 LGHNT and CDR2 FRNRAP. Trimming cost V 6 bases and J 4 bases, with 9 bases left between them. CDR3 residues: CASGVRGTEAFF. CDR3 bases: TGTGCTAGTGGGGTCAGGGGCACTGAAGCTTTCTTT.

This chain uses TRBV29-1 with TRBJ2-7; TRBD1 agrees at 7 bases. V lost 7 bases to trimming and J lost 3 bases; unmatched junction nucleotides: 12. From germline, CDR1 is SQVTM and CDR2 ANQGSEA. The CDR3 has 14 residues. DNA for the CDR3: TGCAGCGCCGTAGTACAGGGGAACCTCTACGAGCAGTACTTC. Its translation is CSAVVQGNLYEQYF.

The gene calls are TRBV20-1 and TRBJ1-2; D gene unclear. The CDR3 is 11 amino acids. Germline assignment: CDR1 DFQATT and CDR2 SNEGSKA (reference sequence). V dropped 2 bases and J dropped 8 bases, with 9 bases sitting between them. The CDR3 DNA reads TGCAGTGCTAGAAAGTTGGAGGGCTACACCTTC. It is translated as CSARKLEGYTF.

The chain uses TRBV9 and TRBJ1-3; D call uncertain. V was cut by 3 bases and J by 0 bases, with 10 bases left in between. The CDR3 runs 15 residues. CDR1 and CDR2 (germline): SGDLS, YYNGEE. CDR3 nucleotides: TGTGCCAGCAGCGCCACTCTAAGCTCTGGAAACACCATATATTTT. As protein: CASSATLSSGNTIYF. Full variable domain (missing parts from reference TRBV9 and TRBJ1-3): DSGVTQTPKHLITATGQRVTLRCSPRSGDLSVYWYQQSLDQGLQFLIQYYNGEERAKGNILERFSAQQFPDLHSELNLSSLELGDSALYFCASSATLSSGNTIYFGEGSWLTVV.

The V call is TRBV19, the J call TRBJ1-2; TRBD1 is a possible D gene (5 bases). The ends were cut back, 2 bases at V and 5 bases at J, with 9 bases in the middle. Germline CDR1 reads LNHDA; CDR2 reads SQIVND (reference sequence). This CDR3 comprises 13 residues. CDR3 sequence reads: CASSIKEGYGYTF. The CDR3 region has the DNA TGTGCCAGTAGTATAAAGGAGGGGTATGGCTACACCTTC.

This chain connects TRBV5-6 to TRBJ2-3; TRBD2 matches at 11 bases. This CDR3 region has 15 residues. Trimming removed 2 bases from V and 7 bases from J; junction bases left unmatched: 6. Germline-derived CDR1 and CDR2 are SGHDT and YYEEEE. The CDR3, as DNA: TGTGCCAGCAGCTTTGGCTCTAGCGGGGGGTATACGCAGTATTTT. Translated: CASSFGSSGGYTQYF.

V usage is TRBV7-2 and J usage is TRBJ1-3; the D is unclear. Trimming stripped 1 base from V and 4 bases from J, with 11 bases between. The CDR3 runs to 15 residues. Germline CDR1 is SGHTA and CDR2 is FQGNSA. The CDR3 DNA follows: TGTGCCAGCAGCTTAGTCTGGGGAGGGGGAAACACCATATATTTT. Its protein is CASSLVWGGGNTIYF.

The chain uses TRBV9 and TRBJ2-5; D perhaps matches TRBD1 (6 bases). The CDR3 covers 15 residues. The V gene's germline CDR1 is SGDLS and CDR2 YYNGEE. Deletions cut 0 bases from V and 2 bases from J, with 11 bases between. This CDR3 is CASSVDPGVQETQYF. The CDR3 region has the DNA TGTGCCAGCAGCGTAGACCCAGGGGTACAAGAGACCCAGTACTTC.

This chain uses TRBV19 with TRBJ2-2, with D tentatively TRBD1 (6 bases). Germline V CDR1 and CDR2: LNHDA, SQIVND (reference sequence). The CDR3 loop spans 16 amino acids. Trimming left V 1 base short and J 2 bases short, with 11 bases between. This CDR3 is CASSIAQGINTGELFF. The CDR3 DNA is TGTGCCAGTAGTATAGCACAGGGCATAAACACCGGGGAGCTGTTTTTT.

The gene calls are TRBV5-1 and TRBJ2-3; TRBD1 aligns across 10 bases. The CDR3 runs to 15 residues. V lost 4 bases, J lost 1 base, and 3 bases stayed unmatched. CDR1 SGHRS and CDR2 YFSETQ come from the germline V gene. The CDR3 region is CASSTGTGGTDTQYF. The CDR3 coding sequence is TGCGCCAGCAGCACCGGGACAGGGGGCACAGATACGCAGTATTTT.

The chain employs TRBV6-5 and TRBJ1-1, with D perhaps TRBD1 (6 bases). The CDR3 runs to 13 residues. The germline gives CDR1 MNHEY, CDR2 SVGAGI. V lost 7 bases, J lost 4 bases, and 13 bases lay in between. The CDR3 DNA is TGTGCCAGCAACCTGCCAGGGGCCACTGAAGCTTTCTTT. Translation: CASNLPGATEAFF.